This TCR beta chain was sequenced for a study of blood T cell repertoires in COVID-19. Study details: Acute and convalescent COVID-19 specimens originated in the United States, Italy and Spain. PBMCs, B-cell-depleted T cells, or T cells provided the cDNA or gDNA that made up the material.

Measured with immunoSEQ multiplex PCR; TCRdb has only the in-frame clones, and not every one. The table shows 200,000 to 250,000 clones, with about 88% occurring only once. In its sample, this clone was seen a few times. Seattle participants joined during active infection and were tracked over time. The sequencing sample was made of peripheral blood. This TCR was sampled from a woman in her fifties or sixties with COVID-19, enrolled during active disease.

CDR3 residues: CASSAVFSSYEQYV. CDR3 sequence (DNA): TGTGCCAGCAGCGCTGTTTTTAGCTCCTACGAGCAGTACGTC. The chain is built from TRBV21-1 and TRBJ2-7; the table's D call, TRBD2, was not checked against the DNA. TRBV21-1 corresponds to a pseudogene. The CDR3 runs to 14 residues.